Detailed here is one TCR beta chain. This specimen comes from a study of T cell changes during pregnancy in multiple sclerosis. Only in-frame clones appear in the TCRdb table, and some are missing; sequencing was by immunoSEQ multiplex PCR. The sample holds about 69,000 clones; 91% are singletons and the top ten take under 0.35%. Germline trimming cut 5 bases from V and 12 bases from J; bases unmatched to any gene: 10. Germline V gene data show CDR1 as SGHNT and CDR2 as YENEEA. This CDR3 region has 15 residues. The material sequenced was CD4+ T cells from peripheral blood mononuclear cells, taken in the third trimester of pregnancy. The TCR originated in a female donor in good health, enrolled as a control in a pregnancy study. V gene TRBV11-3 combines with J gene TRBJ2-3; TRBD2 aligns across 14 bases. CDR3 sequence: CASSRDGTSGGHQYF. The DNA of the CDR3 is TGTGCCAGCAGCCGGGACGGGACTAGCGGGGGCCACCAGTATTTT. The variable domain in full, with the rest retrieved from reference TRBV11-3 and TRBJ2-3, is EAGVVQSPRYKIIEKKQPVAFWCNPISGHNTLYWYLQNLGQGPELLIRYENEEAVDDSQLPKDRFSAERLKGVDSTLKIQPAELGDSAVYLCASSRDGTSGGHQYFGPGTRLTVL.